Presented here are 9 T cell receptor beta chains from one specimen sequenced in a study of blood T cell repertoires in COVID-19. Profiled with immunoSEQ multiplex PCR; TCRdb holds only in-frame clones, not every one. Counted here are approximately 90,000 clones, around 80% occurring once; the ten biggest clones make up approximately 1.2%. Sequenced material: peripheral blood. All receptors derive from a woman aged 80 or older with acute or convalescent COVID-19.

The chain joins TRBV15 to TRBJ1-2, with 11 bases that match TRBD1. The V and J ends lost 5 bases and 4 bases, in that order; junction bases with no gene match: 6. Germline V gene sequence: CDR1 LNHNV, CDR2 YYDKDF (reference sequence). The CDR3 contains 15 residues. CDR3 nucleotides: TGTGCCACCAGCTCCAGGACAGGGGGCAGCTATGGCTACACCTTC. It specifies CATSSRTGGSYGYTF.

A single count supports this clone. V is TRBV19 and J is TRBJ1-1; TRBD1 aligns across 10 bases. CDR3 length: 15 amino acids. The germline V gene has CDR1 LNHDA and CDR2 SQIVND (reference sequence). V lost 1 base, J lost 5 bases, and 4 bases stayed unmatched. CDR3 nucleotides: TGTGCCAGTAGTATAGGGGACAGGGGTTATACTGAAGCTTTCTTT. Translating it yields CASSIGDRGYTEAFF.

V is TRBV5-6 and J is TRBJ1-2; 7 bases align to TRBD1. With V trimmed by 4 bases and J by 7 bases, 10 bases remained unmatched. Germline CDR1 reads SGHDT; CDR2 reads YYEEEE. The CDR3 is made up of 14 amino acids. CDR3 nucleotides: TGTGCCAGCAGCCCAACCGACAGGGACGGTGGCTACACCTTC. Translating gives CASSPTDRDGGYTF.

This chain connects TRBV10-2 to TRBJ2-7; no reliable D call. Trimming left V 3 bases short and J 3 bases short, with 6 bases between. CDR1 and CDR2 (germline): WSHSY, SAAADI. This CDR3 is built from 12 residues. The CDR3 is CASSDGGYEQYF. CDR3 DNA sequence: TGCGCCAGCAGTGATGGCGGCTACGAGCAGTACTTC.

The chain employs TRBV27 and TRBJ2-7; no clear D gene. With 2 bases removed from V and 0 bases from J, the gap between germline ends came to 11 bases. Germline V CDR1 and CDR2: MNHEY, SMNVEV (reference sequence). The CDR3 consists of 15 residues. CDR3 nucleotide sequence: TGTGCCAGCAGTTTAGGGCCACTGAGCTCCTACGAGCAGTACTTC. Encoded protein: CASSLGPLSSYEQYF.

The chain links TRBV11-2 to TRBJ1-2; 8 bases line up with TRBD1. Germline V lookup: CDR1 SGHAT, CDR2 FQNNGV. V gave up 0 bases and J gave up 4 bases; unmatched junction bases: 4. CDR3 size: 15 residues. This chain's CDR3 is CASSLDLDRGYGYTF. The CDR3 DNA is TGTGCCAGCAGCTTAGATCTTGACAGGGGCTATGGCTACACCTTC.

This chain links TRBV19 with TRBJ1-2; 8 nucleotides match TRBD1. CDR1 is LNHDA, CDR2 SQIVND, per germline (reference sequence). The CDR3 is 12 residues long. The V and J ends lost 7 bases and 4 bases, in that order; junction bases with no gene match: 2. The CDR3 DNA reads TGTGCCAGTAACACAGGGGGCTATGGCTACACCTTC. Its translation: CASNTGGYGYTF.

The CDR3 reads CASSWGGSNQPQHF. In nucleotides, the CDR3 is TGTGCCAGCAGTTGGGGGGGCAGCAATCAGCCCCAGCATTTT. V is TRBV6-2 or TRBV6-3 and J is TRBJ1-5, with D perhaps TRBD1 (6 bases). Germline loops: CDR1 MNHEY, CDR2 SVGEGT. V was clipped by 4 bases and J by 1 base, with 8 bases between them. The CDR3 spans 14 residues.

The chain recombines TRBV7-3 with TRBJ2-1; D is undetermined. CDR3 length equals 13 residues. V lost 4 bases to trimming and J lost 7 bases, with 11 bases between them. Germline values: CDR1 SGHTA, CDR2 FQGTGA. The CDR3 here is CASSSTMSNEQFF. The CDR3 DNA reads as TGTGCCAGCAGCTCCACTATGAGTAATGAGCAGTTCTTC. Together with reference TRBV7-3 and TRBJ2-1, the CDR3 gives the full variable domain: GAGVSQTPSNKVTEKGKYVELRCDPISGHTALYWYRQSLGQGPEFLIYFQGTGAADDSGLPNDRFFAVRPEGSVSTLKIQRTERGDSAVYLCASSSTMSNEQFFGPGTRLTVL.